The next 6 T cell receptor beta chains were all read from a single sample in a study of shared clonotypes between healthy human individuals. Sequencing used immunoSEQ multiplex PCR; TCRdb keeps in-frame clones, though not all of them. Of under 130,000 clones in the sample, 67% are singletons; the top ten hold approximately 24%. Input material: memory CD8+ T cells sorted from blood. The subset: CD45RO+ cells pooled with CCR7-negative TemRA cells. The source is a woman in her 30s in good health.

The chain employs TRBV20-1 and TRBJ2-7; 8 nucleotides agree with TRBD2. CDR3 length equals 11 residues. CDR1 and CDR2 from the germline V gene are DFQATT and SNEGSKA (reference sequence). The trim removed 6 bases at V and 4 bases at J, leaving 2 bases unmatched. Written as DNA, the CDR3 is TGCAGTGCCGGGGGGGCTTACGAGCAGTACTTC. Its translation: CSAGGAYEQYF.

The chain has TRBV5-1 and TRBJ1-2, with 8 bases identical to TRBD1. The CDR3 spans 14 residues. Germline CDR1 reads SGHRS; CDR2 reads YFSETQ. V lost 3 bases and J lost 3; bases outside the gene matches: 4. CDR3 amino acids: CASSWTGFDYGYTF. The CDR3 DNA reads TGCGCCAGCAGCTGGACAGGGTTTGACTATGGCTACACCTTC.

The V call is TRBV28, the J call TRBJ1-5; D is uncertain. Per the germline V gene, CDR1 is MDHEN and CDR2 is SYDVKM. The V end was cut by 2 bases, the J end by 4 bases, with 6 bases between. The CDR3 has 13 residues. The CDR3 here is CASSLPKNQPQHF. The CDR3 region has the DNA TGTGCCAGCAGTTTACCGAAAAATCAGCCCCAGCATTTT.

There are a few counts of this clone. This chain joins TRBV18 and TRBJ2-7; D tentatively fits TRBD1 or TRBD2 (5 bases each). This CDR3 has 16 residues. The V and J ends lost 0 bases and 2 bases respectively, with 14 bases between them. Germline-derived CDR1 and CDR2 are KGHSH and LQKENI. The chain's CDR3 is CASSPPGVRTTYEQYF. The CDR3 bases are TGTGCCAGCTCACCACCCGGGGTACGGACAACCTACGAGCAGTACTTC.

The V gene is TRBV25-1, the J gene TRBJ2-5, with D tentatively TRBD1 (5 bases). CDR1 and CDR2 from the germline V gene are MGHDK and SYGVNS. CDR3 length: 14 amino acids. The V and J ends lost 3 bases and 5 bases respectively, with 13 bases between them. The CDR3 DNA follows: TGTGCCAGCAGTGATGCAGGGTTCCGGGAGACCCAGTACTTC. Amino acid sequence: CASSDAGFRETQYF.

In this sample, this clone turned up many times. The CDR3 DNA follows: TGTGCCAGCAGTTTATCTCGCGGGAGTGCCTACGAGCAGTACTTC. This encodes CASSLSRGSAYEQYF. The chain combines TRBV27 with TRBJ2-7; TRBD2 matches at 7 bases. The V segment lost 0 bases and the J segment 2 bases; nucleotides outside the gene matches: 4. The CDR3 consists of 15 residues. CDR1 is MNHEY, CDR2 SMNVEV, per germline (reference sequence).